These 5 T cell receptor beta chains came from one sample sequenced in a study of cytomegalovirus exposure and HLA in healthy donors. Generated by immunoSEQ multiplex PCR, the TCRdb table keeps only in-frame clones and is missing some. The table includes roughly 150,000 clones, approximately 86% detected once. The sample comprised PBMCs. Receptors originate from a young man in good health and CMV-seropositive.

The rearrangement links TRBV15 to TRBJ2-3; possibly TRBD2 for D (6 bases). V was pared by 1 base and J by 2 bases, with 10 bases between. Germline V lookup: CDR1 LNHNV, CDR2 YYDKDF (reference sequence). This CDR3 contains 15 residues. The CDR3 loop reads CATSRGGRITDTQYF. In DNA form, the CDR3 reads TGTGCCACCAGCAGAGGAGGGAGGATCACAGATACGCAGTATTTT.

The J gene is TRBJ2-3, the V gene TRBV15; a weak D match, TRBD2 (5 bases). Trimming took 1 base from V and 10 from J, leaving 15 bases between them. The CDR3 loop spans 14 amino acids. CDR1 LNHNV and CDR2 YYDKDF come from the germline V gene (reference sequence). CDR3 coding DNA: TGTGCCACCAGCAGAGGGGTTCGGGGATCTGCGCAGTATTTT. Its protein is CATSRGVRGSAQYF.

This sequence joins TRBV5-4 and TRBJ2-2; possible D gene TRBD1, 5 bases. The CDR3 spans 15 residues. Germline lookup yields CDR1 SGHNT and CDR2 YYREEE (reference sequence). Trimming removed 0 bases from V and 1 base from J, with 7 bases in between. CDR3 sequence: CASSLVTENTGELFF. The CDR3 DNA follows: TGTGCCAGCAGCTTGGTGACAGAGAACACCGGGGAGCTGTTTTTT.

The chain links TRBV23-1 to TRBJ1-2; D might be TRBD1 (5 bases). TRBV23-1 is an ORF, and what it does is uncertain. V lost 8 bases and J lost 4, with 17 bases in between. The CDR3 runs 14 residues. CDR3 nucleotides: TGCGCCAGCGTAGAAGGCAGGGCTGCCTATGGCTACACCTTC. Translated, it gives CASVEGRAAYGYTF.

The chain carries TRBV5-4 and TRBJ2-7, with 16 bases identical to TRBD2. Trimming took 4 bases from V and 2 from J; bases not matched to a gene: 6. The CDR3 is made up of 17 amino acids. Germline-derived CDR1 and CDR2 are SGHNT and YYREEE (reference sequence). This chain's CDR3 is CASSRGTSGGVTYEQYF. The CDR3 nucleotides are TGTGCCAGCAGCCGCGGGACTAGCGGGGGGGTAACCTACGAGCAGTACTTC.